This T cell receptor (beta chain) was sequenced during a study of T cell responses to AZD1222 COVID-19 vaccine. Sequencing used immunoSEQ multiplex PCR; TCRdb keeps in-frame clones, though not all of them. Here the sample spans about 86,000 clones, 70% to 90% being singletons. This clone was observed a few times. The CDR3 has 17 amino acids. Unmatched junction bases numbered 6, after V lost 3 bases and J lost 4 bases. Germline CDR1 and CDR2: KGHSH and LQKENI. The V gene is TRBV18, the J gene TRBJ2-6; the match to TRBD2 covers 10 bases. The sample was peripheral blood, taken on day 0 of MenACWY control vaccination. The receptor was derived from an adult in good health. This chain's CDR3 is CASSPSGGAQGANVLTF. The CDR3 DNA sequence: TGTGCCAGCTCACCGAGCGGGGGGGCCCAAGGGGCCAACGTCCTGACTTTC.